This is a list of T cell receptor beta chains from one sample in a study. TCRdb re-analysed the 5' RACE reads in MiXCR, keeping a single row per CDR3 protein. The sample records approximately 40,000 distinct CDR3 sequences, approximately 31% being singletons. Material: tumor-infiltrating memory CD4+ T cells sorted from the breast tumor. The source of these receptors is a female donor with breast cancer. The CDR3 runs from the conserved cysteine through the conserved F or W. D genes are given only for firm matches. Clone size is not always given. Where it is, it says once, few, many or a class for expanded clones.

clone_size	cdr3_length	d_call	v_call	j_call	cdr3_aa	cdr3_nt
.	15	.	TRBV7-2	TRBJ2-3	CASSLASGPTDTQYF	TGTGCCAGCAGCTTAGCTTCCGGTCCCACAGATACGCAGTATTTT
many	15	TRBD1	TRBV12-3/TRBV12-4	TRBJ1-5	CASSHSDRGNQPQHF	TGTGCCAGCAGTCACAGTGACAGGGGCAATCAGCCCCAGCATTTT
.	16	TRBD1	TRBV9	TRBJ2-5	CASSVGGQGARETQYF	TGTGCCAGCAGCGTAGGTGGACAGGGGGCACGGGAGACCCAGTACTTC
.	12	.	TRBV12-3/TRBV12-4	TRBJ2-1	CASSSVVNEQFF	TGTGCCAGCAGTTCCGTAGTAAATGAGCAGTTCTTC
many	15	.	TRBV15	TRBJ2-7	CATSRVPPLSYEQYF	TGTGCCACCAGCAGAGTGCCCCCGCTCTCCTACGAGCAGTACTTC
.	14	.	TRBV12-3/TRBV12-4	TRBJ2-5	CASSRLDSQETQYF	TGTGCCAGCAGTCGCTTGGACAGCCAAGAGACCCAGTACTTC
few	14	.	TRBV2	TRBJ2-2	CASSLRGRTGELFF	TGTGCCAGCAGTCTCAGGGGGAGGACCGGGGAGCTGTTTTTT
few	15	TRBD2	TRBV3-1	TRBJ2-1	CASSRPGGGANEQFF	TGTGCCAGCAGCCGTCCGGGCGGGGGAGCCAATGAGCAGTTCTTC
.	15	TRBD1	TRBV11-2	TRBJ2-1	CASSRLRDRSNEQFF	TGTGCCAGCAGTCGCCTACGGGACAGATCCAATGAGCAGTTCTTC
.	13	.	TRBV4-1	TRBJ1-2	CASSQRENYGYTF	TGCGCCAGCAGCCAAAGGGAAAACTATGGCTACACCTTC
many	14	.	TRBV2	TRBJ1-1	CASWTAPMNTEAFF	TGTGCCAGTTGGACAGCACCTATGAACACTGAAGCTTTCTTT
once	14	TRBD1	TRBV28	TRBJ1-2	CASTTTGAVYGYTF	TGTGCCAGCACTACGACAGGGGCCGTATATGGCTACACCTTC
.	15	TRBD2	TRBV28	TRBJ2-2	CASSLAGVGTGELFF	TGTGCCAGCAGCCTAGCGGGAGTTGGCACCGGGGAGCTGTTTTTT
.	17	TRBD2	TRBV6-5	TRBJ2-3	CASSYSTSGSGTDTQYF	TGTGCCAGCAGTTACTCAACTAGCGGGAGCGGCACAGATACGCAGTATTTT
few	13	.	TRBV5-1	TRBJ2-1	CASSLPPYNEQFF	TGCGCCAGCAGCTTGCCCCCCTACAATGAGCAGTTCTTC
few	17	.	TRBV4-1	TRBJ2-4	CASSQEDRVLAKNIQYF	TGCGCCAGCAGCCAAGAGGACAGAGTACTAGCCAAAAACATTCAGTACTTC
.	12	.	TRBV5-6	TRBJ1-6	CASSWWGSPLHF	TGTGCCAGCAGCTGGTGGGGTTCACCCCTCCACTTT
.	15	.	TRBV7-2	TRBJ1-1	CASSLGGTTITEAFF	TGTGCCAGCAGCCTAGGGGGGACAACGATCACTGAAGCTTTCTTT
medium-sized	15	.	TRBV7-9	TRBJ1-5	CASSLSGSSNQPQHF	TGTGCCAGCAGCTTAAGTGGCAGTAGCAATCAGCCCCAGCATTTT
.	15	.	TRBV5-1	TRBJ2-1	CASSPWEEGGNEQFF	TGCGCCAGCAGCCCGTGGGAGGAGGGCGGCAATGAGCAGTTCTTC
.	17	TRBD1	TRBV6-5	TRBJ2-7	CASSNTVRTGVSYEQYF	TGTGCCAGCAGCAACACTGTCAGGACAGGGGTCTCCTACGAGCAGTACTTC
.	15	TRBD1	TRBV4-1	TRBJ1-5	CASSQQTGVNQPQHF	TGCGCCAGCAGCCAGCAAACAGGGGTCAATCAGCCCCAGCATTTT
few	12	.	TRBV20-1	TRBJ1-4	CSGGATNEKLFF	TGCAGCGGTGGAGCAACTAATGAAAAACTGTTTTTT
few	13	TRBD1	TRBV29-1	TRBJ2-7	CSVLGQGAYEQYF	TGCAGCGTTCTAGGACAGGGGGCTTACGAGCAGTACTTC
few	20	TRBD2	TRBV7-8	TRBJ2-2	CASSLVLGGRASIGTGELFF	TGTGCCAGCAGCTTGGTTCTTGGCGGGAGGGCCTCTATTGGCACCGGGGAGCTGTTTTTT
few	15	TRBD1	TRBV5-1	TRBJ2-7	CASSSMGQASNEQYF	TGCGCCAGCAGCTCGATGGGACAGGCTTCGAACGAGCAGTACTTC
many	17	TRBD1	TRBV6-5	TRBJ1-5	CASSPDPRQGPNQPQHF	TGTGCCAGCAGCCCAGACCCTAGACAGGGCCCCAATCAGCCCCAGCATTTT
.	11	.	TRBV6-6	TRBJ1-1	CVSSWGTEAFF	TGTGTCAGCAGTTGGGGGACTGAAGCTTTCTTT
few	12	TRBD1	TRBV7-9	TRBJ1-2	CASTGQGDGYTF	TGTGCCAGCACCGGACAGGGAGATGGCTACACCTTC
.	11	.	TRBV2	TRBJ1-1	CAGSPYTEAFF	TGTGCCGGATCACCTTACACTGAAGCTTTCTTT
.	15	TRBD2	TRBV27	TRBJ2-1	CASSSAGASYNEQFF	TGTGCCAGCAGTTCAGCGGGGGCCTCCTACAATGAGCAGTTCTTC
.	14	.	TRBV7-3	TRBJ2-1	CASSPQGRASEQFF	TGTGCCAGCAGCCCACAGGGCAGGGCCTCTGAGCAGTTCTTC
.	14	.	TRBV20-1	TRBJ1-2	CRGVGDMSNYGYTF	TGCAGGGGGGTCGGGGACATGTCTAACTATGGCTACACCTTC
few	16	TRBD2	TRBV3-1	TRBJ2-1	CASSQTSGSPTNEQFF	TGTGCCAGCAGCCAAACTAGCGGGAGCCCCACCAATGAGCAGTTCTTC
.	13	.	TRBV27	TRBJ1-6	CASKTPGTSPLHF	TGTGCCAGCAAGACACCGGGGACGTCACCCCTCCACTTT
.	15	.	TRBV11-1	TRBJ2-6	CASSLAYGGANVLTF	TGTGCCAGCAGCTTAGCGTACGGGGGGGCCAACGTCCTGACTTTC
.	14	.	TRBV9	TRBJ2-3	CASSVGSSTDTQYF	TGTGCCAGCAGCGTAGGGTCAAGCACAGATACGCAGTATTTT
few	14	.	TRBV9	TRBJ2-2	CASSEGGNTGELFF	TGTGCCAGCAGCGAAGGCGGAAACACCGGGGAGCTGTTTTTT
.	14	.	TRBV4-2	TRBJ2-7	CASSQPGALYEQYF	TGTGCCAGCAGCCAACCAGGGGCCCTCTACGAGCAGTACTTC
.	15	.	TRBV27	TRBJ1-1	CASSLFDGINTEAFF	TGTGCCAGCAGTTTATTTGACGGAATCAACACTGAAGCTTTCTTT
.	14	.	TRBV7-9	TRBJ2-7	CASSLAAREYEQYF	TGTGCCAGCAGCTTAGCCGCTAGGGAGTACGAGCAGTACTTC
.	12	.	TRBV7-2	TRBJ2-1	CASSLKSRQQFF	TGTGCCAGCAGCTTAAAGTCGCGACAGCAGTTCTTC
few	14	.	TRBV15	TRBJ2-1	CATSRDMASSEQFF	TGTGCCACCAGCAGAGATATGGCTAGCAGTGAGCAGTTCTTC
.	13	.	TRBV7-3	TRBJ2-7	CASSQQESYEQYF	TGTGCCAGCAGCCAGCAGGAATCCTACGAGCAGTACTTC
once	15	TRBD2	TRBV9	TRBJ2-7	CAGSVAAGGGYEQYF	TGTGCCGGCAGCGTAGCTGCGGGGGGAGGCTACGAGCAGTACTTC